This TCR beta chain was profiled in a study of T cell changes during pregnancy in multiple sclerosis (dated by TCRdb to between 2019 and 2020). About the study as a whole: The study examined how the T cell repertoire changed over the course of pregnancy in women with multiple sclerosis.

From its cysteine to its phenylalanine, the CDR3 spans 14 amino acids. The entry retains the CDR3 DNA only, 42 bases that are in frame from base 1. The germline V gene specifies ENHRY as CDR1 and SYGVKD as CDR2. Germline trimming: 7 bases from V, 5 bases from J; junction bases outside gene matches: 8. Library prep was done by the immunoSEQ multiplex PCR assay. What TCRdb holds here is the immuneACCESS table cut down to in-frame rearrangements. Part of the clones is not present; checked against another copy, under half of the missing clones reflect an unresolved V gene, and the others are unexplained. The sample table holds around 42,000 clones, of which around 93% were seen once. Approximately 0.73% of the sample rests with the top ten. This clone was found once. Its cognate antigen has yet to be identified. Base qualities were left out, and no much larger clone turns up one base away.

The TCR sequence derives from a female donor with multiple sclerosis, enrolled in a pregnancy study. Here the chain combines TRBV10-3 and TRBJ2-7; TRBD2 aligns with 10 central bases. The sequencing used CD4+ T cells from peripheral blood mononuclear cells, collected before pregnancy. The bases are TGTGCCATCACCCCGGGACTAGCGCGAGACGAGCAGTACTTC. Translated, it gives CAITPGLARDEQYF.